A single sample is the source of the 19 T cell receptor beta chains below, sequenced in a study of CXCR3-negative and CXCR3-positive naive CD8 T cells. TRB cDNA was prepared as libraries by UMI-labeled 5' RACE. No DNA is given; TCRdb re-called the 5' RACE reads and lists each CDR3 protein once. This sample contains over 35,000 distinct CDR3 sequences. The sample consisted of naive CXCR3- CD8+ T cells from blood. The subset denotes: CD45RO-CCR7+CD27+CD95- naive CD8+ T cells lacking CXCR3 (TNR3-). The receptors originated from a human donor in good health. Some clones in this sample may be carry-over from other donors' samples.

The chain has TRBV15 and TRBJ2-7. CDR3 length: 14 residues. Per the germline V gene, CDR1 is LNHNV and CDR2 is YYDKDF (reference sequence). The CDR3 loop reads CATSRDQGSNEQYF.

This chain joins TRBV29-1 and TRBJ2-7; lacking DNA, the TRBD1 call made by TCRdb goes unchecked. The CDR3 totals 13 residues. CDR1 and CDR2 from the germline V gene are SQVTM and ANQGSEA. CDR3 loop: CSVEGDNSYEQYF.

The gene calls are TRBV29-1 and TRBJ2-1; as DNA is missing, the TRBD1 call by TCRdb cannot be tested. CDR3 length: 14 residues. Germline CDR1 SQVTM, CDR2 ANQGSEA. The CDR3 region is CSAAGGRGYNEQFF.

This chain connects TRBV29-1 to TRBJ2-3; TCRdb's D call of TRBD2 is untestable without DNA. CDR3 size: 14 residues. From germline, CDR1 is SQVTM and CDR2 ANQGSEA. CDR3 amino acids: CSVDGDFGSDTQYF.

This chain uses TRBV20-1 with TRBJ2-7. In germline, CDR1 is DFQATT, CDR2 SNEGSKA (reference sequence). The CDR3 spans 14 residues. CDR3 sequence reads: CSGQRRSSSYEQYF.

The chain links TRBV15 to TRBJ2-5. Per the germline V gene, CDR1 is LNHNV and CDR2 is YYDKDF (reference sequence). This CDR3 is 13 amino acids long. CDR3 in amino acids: CATSRDLEETQYF.

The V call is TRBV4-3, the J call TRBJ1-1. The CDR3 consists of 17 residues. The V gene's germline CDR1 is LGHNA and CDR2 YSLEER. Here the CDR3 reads CASSQDQFYSMNTEAFF.

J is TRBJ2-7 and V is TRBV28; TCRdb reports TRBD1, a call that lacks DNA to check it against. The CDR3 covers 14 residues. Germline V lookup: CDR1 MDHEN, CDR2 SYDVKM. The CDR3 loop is CATEPGTGAYEQYF.

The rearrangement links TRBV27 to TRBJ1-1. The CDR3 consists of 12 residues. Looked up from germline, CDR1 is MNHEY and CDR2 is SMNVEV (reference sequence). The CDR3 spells CASRNKGTEAFF.

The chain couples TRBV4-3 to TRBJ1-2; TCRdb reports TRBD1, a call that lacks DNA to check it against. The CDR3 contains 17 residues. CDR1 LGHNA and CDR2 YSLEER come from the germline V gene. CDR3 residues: CASSHLGGTLEGDGYTF.

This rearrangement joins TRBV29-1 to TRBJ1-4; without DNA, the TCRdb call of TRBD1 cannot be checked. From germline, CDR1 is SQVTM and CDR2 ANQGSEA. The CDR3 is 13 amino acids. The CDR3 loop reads CSAKQGSNEKLFF. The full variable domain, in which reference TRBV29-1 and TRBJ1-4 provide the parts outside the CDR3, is SAVISQKPSRDICQRGTSLTIQCQVDSQVTMMFWYRQQPGQSLTLIATANQGSEATYESGFVIDKFPISRPNLTFSTLTVSNMSPEDSSIYLCSAKQGSNEKLFFGSGTQLSVL.

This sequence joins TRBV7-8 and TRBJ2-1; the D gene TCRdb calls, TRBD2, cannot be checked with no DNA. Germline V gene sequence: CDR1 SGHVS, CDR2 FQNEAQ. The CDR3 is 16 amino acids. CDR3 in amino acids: CASSLVLLAGGHEQFF.

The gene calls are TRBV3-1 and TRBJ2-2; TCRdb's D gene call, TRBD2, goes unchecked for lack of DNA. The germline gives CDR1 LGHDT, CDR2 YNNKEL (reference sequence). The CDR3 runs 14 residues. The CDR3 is CASSQPDYTGELFF.

The chain's CDR3 is CASSPVRGGFYEQYF. The gene calls are TRBV11-1 and TRBJ2-7. Per the germline V gene, CDR1 is SGHAT and CDR2 is FQDESV (reference sequence). There are 15 residues in the CDR3.

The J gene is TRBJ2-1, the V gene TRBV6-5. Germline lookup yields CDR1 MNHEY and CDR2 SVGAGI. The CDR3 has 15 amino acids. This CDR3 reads CASSSSSSSYNEQFF.

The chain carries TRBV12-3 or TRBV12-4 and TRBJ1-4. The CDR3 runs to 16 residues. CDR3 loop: CASSSRNSGADEKLFF.

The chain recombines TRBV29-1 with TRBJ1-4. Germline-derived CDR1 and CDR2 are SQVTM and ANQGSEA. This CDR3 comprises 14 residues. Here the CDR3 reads CSVEDRRVEEKLFF.

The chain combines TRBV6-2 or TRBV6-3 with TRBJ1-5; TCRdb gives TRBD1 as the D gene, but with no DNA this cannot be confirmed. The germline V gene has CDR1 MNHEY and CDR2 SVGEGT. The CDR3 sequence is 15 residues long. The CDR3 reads CASSFGRGFNQPQHF.

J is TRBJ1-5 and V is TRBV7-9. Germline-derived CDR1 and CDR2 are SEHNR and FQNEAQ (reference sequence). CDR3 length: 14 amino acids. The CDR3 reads CASSLQEGGQPQHF.